This TCR beta chain appears in the sequencing data of a study of response to subunit inactivated influenza vaccine (dated by TCRdb to about 2018). Regarding the study in general: Deep quantitative profiling of the T cell receptor repertoire was used in the study to follow responses to a trivalent subunit inactivated influenza vaccine.

V has 4 bases trimmed and J has 9 bases trimmed; junction bases matching no gene number 10. Including cysteine and phenylalanine, the CDR3 has 15 amino acids. Just CDR3 DNA is preserved here, 45 bases in frame from base 1. CDR1 and CDR2 are drawn from the germline V gene: SGHRS, YFSETQ. About this clonotype itself: Its target antigen remains unknown. Within one base of it there is no much larger clone, and no base qualities were kept.

The library was prepared using RT-PCR. The reads were generated on an Illumina HiSeq 2500. TCRdb trimmed public reads at Q25 via fastp, called clones via MiXCR and kept in-frame beta chains. Rows with one shared CDR3 protein collapse into an entry with the most common genes and DNA. This sample is represented by approximately 520,000 distinct CDR3 sequences; about 17% of them were singletons. Of the sample, 3% is held by the ten largest clones. Study-level results and caveats: The authors proposed that each seasonal influenza vaccination may bring in only a limited number of new T cells.

This material consisted of CD4+ T cells sorted from PBMCs, taken 23 to 25 months after vaccination. This receptor was obtained from a man aged 45 to 75 who received an inactivated influenza vaccine. Donor details come from another sample of the same person, matched by shared clones. Rearrangement joined TRBV5-1 to TRBJ2-1; 10 bases in the middle match TRBD2. The DNA sequence is TGCGCCAGCAGCGACGGAACGGGACTAGCGAGTGAGCAGTTCTTC. Translated, it reads CASSDGTGLASEQFF.